Below are 16 T cell receptor beta chains sequenced from a single sample in a study of T-cell reconstitution after alpha-beta-depleted transplantation in children. Molecular barcoding with unique molecular identifiers was used for the TCRbeta library. TCRdb reanalysed the PCR reads using MiXCR and keeps one entry per CDR3 protein. The sample includes 300,000 to 400,000 distinct CDR3 sequences, about an eighth of them seen just once. Sample: PBMCs, taken from the stem cell graft. These receptors originate from a human donor who donated a stem cell graft to a child with Fanconi anemia.

A few counts support this clonotype. V is TRBV9 and J is TRBJ2-3; 9 bases match TRBD2. Germline values: CDR1 SGDLS, CDR2 YYNGEE. Unmatched junction bases numbered 16, after V lost 0 bases and J lost 8 bases. The CDR3 contains 18 residues. CDR3 nucleotides: TGTGCCAGCAGCGTAGCTGGCGCGGCTAGCGGGGTCCGGGGTACGCAGTATTTT. Protein product: CASSVAGAASGVRGTQYF.

This clonotype was found a few times. The chain is built from TRBV27 and TRBJ2-2; D is undetermined. Trimming removed 0 bases at V and 4 bases at J, with 12 bases between. The CDR3 covers 16 residues. Germline V lookup: CDR1 MNHEY, CDR2 SMNVEV (reference sequence). Here the CDR3 reads CASSLSRRQVTGELFF. DNA for the CDR3: TGTGCCAGCAGTTTATCGAGGCGGCAGGTCACCGGGGAGCTGTTTTTT.

The gene calls are TRBV20-1 and TRBJ1-6, with a possible D match to TRBD1 (5 bases). The CDR3 has 14 residues. Deletions cut 5 bases from V and 6 bases from J, with 14 bases between. Germline assignment: CDR1 DFQATT and CDR2 SNEGSKA (reference sequence). The CDR3 DNA follows: TGCAGTGCTCCAACATGGGGGGGTAATTCACCCCTCCACTTT. It is translated as CSAPTWGGNSPLHF.

This clonotype has a count of ten or more. This chain connects TRBV6-5 to TRBJ2-3; no firm D call. This CDR3 comprises 14 residues. V lost 0 bases and J 1 base, leaving 5 bases between the germline ends. The germline CDR1 and CDR2 sequences are MNHEY and SVGAGI. The CDR3 reads CASSYSLGTDTQYF. CDR3 bases: TGTGCCAGCAGTTACTCCCTAGGCACAGATACGCAGTATTTT.

This clonotype was observed a handful of times. V gene TRBV19 combines with J gene TRBJ2-2, with no clear D. Trimming pared 7 bases from V and 3 bases from J, leaving 6 bases between. The CDR3 sequence is 12 residues long. Germline V gene data show CDR1 as LNHDA and CDR2 as SQIVND (reference sequence). The CDR3 nucleotides read TGTGCCAGTATAAGTTACACCGGGGAGCTGTTTTTT. It codes for CASISYTGELFF. The full variable domain, completed using reference TRBV19 and TRBJ2-2, is DGGITQSPKYLFRKEGQNVTLSCEQNLNHDAMYWYRQDPGQGLRLIYYSQIVNDFQKGDIAEGYSVSREKKESFPLTVTSAQKNPTAFYLCASISYTGELFFGEGSRLTVL.

The rearrangement joins TRBV7-6 to TRBJ2-1, with a weak D call TRBD2 (5 bases). The germline gives CDR1 SGHVS, CDR2 FNYEAQ. This CDR3 is 16 amino acids long. The V end lost 5 bases, the J end lost 5 bases, and 19 bases lay between the germline ends. This CDR3 is CASSKAGSSKNNEQFF. The CDR3 DNA follows: TGTGCCAGCAGCAAGGCGGGTAGTTCAAAAAACAATGAGCAGTTCTTC.

The chain recombines TRBV25-1 with TRBJ2-5, with D unresolved. The CDR3 is made up of 15 amino acids. Between the trimmed V and J ends, which lost 3 bases and 1 base, there was a span of 12 bases. The germline gives CDR1 MGHDK, CDR2 SYGVNS. CDR3 DNA sequence: TGTGCCAGCAGTGATGCGTCAGCCCTCCAAGAGACCCAGTACTTC. Translation: CASSDASALQETQYF.

This clonotype was counted between two and nine times. This rearrangement joins TRBV18 to TRBJ1-4, with 9 bases identical to TRBD1. This CDR3 comprises 15 residues. Trimming at V came to 4 bases and at J to 7 bases, leaving 7 bases not matched to a gene. Germline CDR1 is KGHSH and CDR2 is LQKENI. For the CDR3, the DNA is TGTGCCAGCTCACTAACAGGGGGCGCCGGTGAAAAACTGTTTTTT. As protein: CASSLTGGAGEKLFF.

The chain links TRBV4-3 to TRBJ2-3; 9 nucleotides agree with TRBD2. Germline loops: CDR1 LGHNA, CDR2 YSLEER. This CDR3 is built from 15 residues. The ends lost 0 bases at V and 6 bases at J; junction bases unmatched: 4. CDR3 loop: CASSQDGTSLDTQYF. The CDR3 DNA follows: TGCGCCAGCAGCCAAGATGGGACTAGCTTGGATACGCAGTATTTT.

This clonotype was counted ten times or more. This chain uses TRBV9 with TRBJ2-3, with TRBD2 as a possible D gene (5 bases). The CDR3 contains 14 residues. V was shortened by 0 bases and J by 4 bases, with 9 bases between the two germline ends. CDR1 and CDR2 from the germline V gene are SGDLS and YYNGEE. For the CDR3, the DNA is TGTGCCAGCAGCGTAGCAGGTAGCGCAGATACGCAGTATTTT. Amino acid sequence: CASSVAGSADTQYF.

The chain has TRBV6-1 and TRBJ1-6, with D perhaps matching TRBD1 (5 bases). The CDR3 is 14 residues long. CDR1 MNHNS and CDR2 SASEGT come from the germline V gene. Trimming removed 6 bases at V and 12 bases at J, with 18 bases between. The CDR3 here is CASSPPGVVLPLHF. CDR3 DNA: TGTGCCAGCAGCCCCCCGGGGGTAGTCCTACCCCTCCACTTT.

This clonotype came up a few times. The chain is built from TRBV5-1 and TRBJ2-1; D possibly corresponds to TRBD2 (6 bases). The CDR3 totals 15 residues. Trimming removed 4 bases at V and 3 bases at J, with 14 bases between. CDR1 is SGHRS and CDR2 is YFSETQ in the germline V gene. CDR3 loop: CASSPEGPNYNEQFF. In DNA, the CDR3 is TGCGCCAGCAGCCCGGAGGGACCAAACTACAATGAGCAGTTCTTC.

This clonotype occurred a few times. The V gene is TRBV11-2, the J gene TRBJ1-4; D perhaps matches TRBD1 (6 bases). The germline gives CDR1 SGHAT, CDR2 FQNNGV. This CDR3 contains 15 residues. Trimming left V 3 bases short and J 5 bases short, with 13 bases between. The CDR3 nucleotides are TGTGCCAGCAGCTTTTTTGGGACATTCAATGAAAAACTGTTTTTT. It codes for CASSFFGTFNEKLFF.

This clonotype was picked up a small number of times. This sequence joins TRBV15 and TRBJ2-3; 10 bases map to TRBD2. Per germline, CDR1 LNHNV and CDR2 YYDKDF (reference sequence). V lost 0 bases, J lost 4 bases, and 7 bases stayed unmatched. The CDR3 is 17 residues long. CDR3 amino acids: CATSRDLSGGVADTQYF. CDR3 coding DNA: TGTGCCACCAGCAGAGATTTAAGCGGGGGGGTCGCAGATACGCAGTATTTT.

This clonotype was seen more than once but under ten times. This rearrangement joins TRBV12-5 to TRBJ2-7; the match to TRBD1 covers 7 bases. CDR1 LGHNT and CDR2 FRNRAP come from the germline V gene. The junction had 6 bases not matched to a gene; V was cut back by 5 bases and J by 2 bases. CDR3 size: 14 residues. In DNA, the CDR3 is TGTGCTAGTGGTCCCCGGGACAGCGCCTACGAGCAGTACTTC. This encodes CASGPRDSAYEQYF.

This rearrangement joins TRBV4-2 to TRBJ1-1; unclear D gene. The germline gives CDR1 LGHNA, CDR2 YNFKEQ. V lost 0 bases and J lost 1, with 9 bases in between. The CDR3 loop spans 15 amino acids. The CDR3 nucleotides are TGTGCCAGCAGCCAAGACGTAATTGAGAACACTGAAGCTTTCTTT. This translates into CASSQDVIENTEAFF.